This TCR beta chain was sequenced for a study of T cells in Graves' hyperthyroidism and ophthalmopathy (dated by TCRdb to the late 2010s). Notes on the research overall: Peripheral blood samples were taken at the time of initial diagnosis, prior to any treatment. According to the paper, TCR Vbeta CDR3 sequencing was carried out on over 130 peripheral blood samples, which came from about 45 ophthalmopathy, 80 or so hyperthyroidism and about 17 progressor patients. Following sampling, methimazole starting at 30 mg daily was given to hyperthyroidism patients, and high-dose intravenous methylprednisolone was given to ophthalmopathy patients. For training and testing, the 100 patients in the discovery cohort were randomly divided in a 7:3 ratio. Whether ophthalmopathy could be predicted prospectively was tested in an independent validation cohort made up of some 20 hyperthyroidism patients plus 17 patients who later progressed to ophthalmopathy. A discovery cohort of roughly 96 patients, about 40 with Graves' ophthalmopathy and under 60 with stable Graves' hyperthyroidism, was used to find distinguishing TCR V-J signatures. Thyroid tissue and blood T-cell repertoires from roughly 6 Graves' hyperthyroidism patients were also compared in the study. Study-wide findings and limitations: Most expanded thyroid clonotypes (frequency above 0.001) were also detected in blood, a finding suggesting that blood repertoires may reflect thyroid immune responses. In validation, the model predicted progression to ophthalmopathy a median of 6.5 months before onset, with over 55% sensitivity and roughly 79% specificity. No statistical method was used to set the sample size in advance, and investigators knew the group allocation. In cross-validation, a model built on a 13 V-J signature told ophthalmopathy apart from stable hyperthyroidism with 85% to 90% sensitivity and approximately 81% specificity, and in testing the same model reached 80%/75%.

TCR beta CDR3 regions were amplified from RNA transcripts. The first round of RT-PCR for the TCR CDR3 was performed with the HTBI primer set and the Qiagen OneStep RT-PCR kit. A second multiplex PCR round built the libraries, followed by size selection and purification. Libraries were sequenced paired-end with 100 bp reads on an Illumina HiSeq2000. The authors' analysis ran thus. Raw data were processed with SOAPnuke, discarding reads with adapters, uncalled bases, mean Phred below 15, or no exact constant-primer or identifier match. High-quality paired reads were merged using COPE v1.2.5, and each unique nucleotide sequence was defined as a clonotype. MiTCR v1.1 was used to align clonotypes to the IMGT TRBV, TRBD and TRBJ reference segments. The analysis was restricted to V-J combinations with a frequency above 0.0001, which together covered over 99% of the repertoires. A TCS score was defined as the ratio between F50 (clonal expansion) and ExV (chaos), using BLOSUM62-based TCRdist between CDR3 peptides within each V-J. Welch's t-statistics and random forest reduced 500 to 650 V-J features to 10 to 15, which were used in a naive Bayes classifier (R e1071). The public sequencing data were trimmed at Q25 with fastp and processed into clonotypes with MiXCR by TCRdb, which kept only in-frame beta chains. Each entry is one CDR3 protein sequence, shown with its most common DNA and genes. The V and J calls were determined by TCRdb, not by the authors. The sample has a few hundred thousand distinct CDR3 sequences on record, around 15% of them singletons. Clones ranked in the top ten supply 30% of the sample.

Hyperthyroidism patients were newly diagnosed, had a disease duration of under 2 months, and were aged 18 to 65 years. Any patient with an uncontrolled infection, another autoimmune disease, pregnancy or lactation was excluded. Clinical symptoms, serum thyroxine and TRAb, thyroid ultrasound, and orbital computed tomography formed the basis for the diagnoses. For progressor patients, blood was drawn at the first diagnosis of hyperthyroidism, before any ophthalmopathy symptoms had appeared. Ficoll-Paque density gradient centrifugation was used to isolate PBMCs from around 10 ml of fresh peripheral blood. Progressor patients were initially diagnosed with Graves' hyperthyroidism and developed ophthalmopathy during follow-up. Total RNA was extracted with Trizol reagent, and quality was checked on an Agilent 2100 Bioanalyzer. About this clonotype: Its target antigen remains unknown. Base qualities are missing; no much larger clone stands one base away.

Source material: blood. This TCR derives from a woman between 50 and 59 years old with Graves' hyperthyroidism that later progressed to Graves' ophthalmopathy.

The DNA reads as follows: TGTGCCAGTATGAGACCCACCAAGACTGAAGCTTTCTTT. The encoded protein is CASMRPTKTEAFF. The V and J segments used are TRBV19 and TRBJ1-1, with the D gene call left open. Reading the germline V gene (reference sequence) gives CDR1 LNHDA and CDR2 SQIVND. Between the V and J ends, shortened by 7 bases and 5 bases respectively, the junction contains 14 bases. The CDR3, cysteine through phenylalanine, is 13 amino acids long. Left in the record is the CDR3 DNA by itself, 39 bases read in frame from the first base. Reference TRBV19 and TRBJ1-1 genes cover what lies past the CDR3, so the full variable domain is DGGITQSPKYLFRKEGQNVTLSCEQNLNHDAMYWYRQDPGQGLRLIYYSQIVNDFQKGDIAEGYSVSREKKESFPLTVTSAQKNPTAFYLCASMRPTKTEAFFGQGTRLTVV.